This TCR beta chain was sequenced in a study of identical twins. TCRdb redid the calling of the 5' RACE reads with MiXCR, one entry per CDR3 protein. This sample has approximately 1.8 million distinct CDR3 sequences, with 25% to 35% found just once. The germline V gene has CDR1 DFQATT and CDR2 SNEGSKA (reference sequence). This CDR3 has 13 amino acids. Study-wide findings and caveats: A lower insertion count was a feature of abundant cord blood beta clonotypes, with no such feature in memory repertoires.

Comments on this clonotype: Antigen unknown. A read error may produce the germline difference seen at one junction end.

The sequencing sample was made of cord blood. This receptor was obtained from a newborn girl in good health. The rearrangement joins TRBV20-1 to TRBJ2-3; 7 positions agree with TRBD2. CDR3 amino acids: CSASGGKRDTRYF. The CDR3 DNA is TGCAGTGCTAGCGGGGGGAAACGAGATACGCGGTATTTT.